This TCR beta chain was identified in a study of blood T cells in healthy people across ages. General study results and limits: Diversity estimates from one million T cells were considered underestimates.

This clonotype was detected a few times. Its antigen is unknown. The CDR3 totals 13 residues. CDR1 is SQVTM, CDR2 ANQGSEA, per germline. The V and J ends lost 3 bases and 1 base respectively, with 9 bases between them. The use of a sample-barcoded 5' primer and a J-beta primer mix characterized a second PCR of about 7 to 12 cycles. TCRdb used MiXCR to reprocess the 5' RACE reads, holding one entry per CDR3 protein. Counted here are 1.4 million or so distinct CDR3 sequences, approximately 42% occurring once; the ten biggest clones make up 4%. Researchers collected about 9.1 milliliters of peripheral blood from every single donor.

Sequencing was carried out using blood. V usage is TRBV29-1 and J usage is TRBJ2-5; a weak D match, TRBD1 (5 bases). The origin of this receptor is a woman between 18 and 29 years old in good health. CDR3 loop: CSVDRQGQETQYF. The CDR3 DNA follows: TGCAGCGTTGATCGGCAGGGCCAAGAGACCCAGTACTTC.